The 16 T cell receptor beta chains reported below all come from one sample, sequenced in a study of T cell repertoires in cytomegalovirus infection. TCRdb passed the reads through MiXCR, listing each CDR3 protein once. The repertoire holds roughly 570,000 distinct CDR3 sequences, with over 35% as singletons. Their antigens are not known. The sequences come from cultured PBMCs, collected from culture after CMV antigen stimulation. The receptor set was obtained from a human donor in good health (CMV status not recorded). Some clones in this sample may be carry-over from other donors' samples.

This clonotype was found once. The rearrangement joins TRBV29-1 to TRBJ2-2, with D maybe TRBD2 (5 bases). Germline CDR1 reads SQVTM; CDR2 reads ANQGSEA. CDR3 length equals 12 residues. The ends were cut back, 6 bases at V and 3 bases at J, with 8 bases in the middle. CDR3 loop: CSVPGDTGELFF. As DNA, the CDR3 is TGCAGCGTGCCCGGGGACACCGGGGAGCTGTTTTTT.

The chain combines TRBV4-1 with TRBJ1-2; D gene ambiguous. The CDR3 contains 15 residues. Trimming took off 2 bases at V and 6 bases at J, with 16 bases between the two ends. Germline V gives CDR1 MGHRA, CDR2 YSYEKL. Written as DNA, the CDR3 is TGCGCCAGCAGCCAACATCCTCGGGAAACAGATGGCTACACCTTC. The encoded protein is CASSQHPRETDGYTF.

The chain carries TRBV5-6 and TRBJ1-6; D call uncertain. V was trimmed by 4 bases and J by 4 bases, leaving 9 bases between them. The CDR3 length is 14 residues. In germline, CDR1 is SGHDT, CDR2 YYEEEE. CDR3 sequence (DNA): TGTGCCAGCAGCGCGGCGACTTATAATTCACCCCTCCACTTT. It is translated as CASSAATYNSPLHF.

This clonotype came up a few times. The chain has TRBV4-3 and TRBJ2-6; the D gene is possibly TRBD2 (5 bases). Trimming removed 4 bases from V and 3 bases from J, with 10 bases in between. The CDR3 totals 15 residues. Per the germline V gene, CDR1 is LGHNA and CDR2 is YSLEER. The CDR3 region has the DNA TGCGCCAGCAGCCCCGAGGGATTTGGGGCCAACGTCCTGACTTTC. Amino acids: CASSPEGFGANVLTF.

The gene calls are TRBV30 and TRBJ2-1; D might be TRBD2 (6 bases). V gave up 3 bases and J gave up 6 bases, with 18 bases separating them. The germline V gene encodes CDR1 GTSNPN and CDR2 SVGIG (reference sequence). The CDR3 loop spans 15 amino acids. The CDR3 DNA follows: TGTGCCTGGAGCCGGGGGTCGGGGGAGATCAATGAGCAGTTCTTC. Translation: CAWSRGSGEINEQFF.

The chain carries TRBV6-6 and TRBJ2-1; 9 nucleotides line up with TRBD2. CDR1 is MNHNY and CDR2 is SVGAGI in the germline V gene (reference sequence). The CDR3 covers 14 residues. V lost 8 bases and J lost 6; bases outside the gene matches: 8. CDR3 nucleotides: TGTGCCAGCGGTAGCGGGAGTCTTGTCAATGAGCAGTTCTTC. Amino acid sequence: CASGSGSLVNEQFF.

The rearrangement links TRBV15 to TRBJ2-5, with a tentative D call TRBD2 (7 bases). This CDR3 spans 15 amino acids. V gave up 8 bases and J gave up 5 bases, with 21 bases separating them. In germline, CDR1 is LNHNV, CDR2 YYDKDF (reference sequence). The CDR3 here is CATQYTPGGRETQYF. CDR3 coding DNA: TGTGCCACCCAATATACCCCCGGGGGGCGGGAGACCCAGTACTTC.

In this sample, this clonotype turned up a few times. This rearrangement joins TRBV6-5 to TRBJ2-7; TRBD1 might be the D (6 bases). With 8 bases removed from V and 1 base from J, the gap between germline ends came to 18 bases. The CDR3 totals 15 residues. Germline values: CDR1 MNHEY, CDR2 SVGAGI. This chain's CDR3 is CASVPGWDTSYEQYF. As DNA, the CDR3 is TGTGCCAGCGTCCCGGGTTGGGACACATCCTACGAGCAGTACTTC.

V is TRBV7-4 and J is TRBJ1-5; TRBD1 is a possible D gene (5 bases). Trimming stripped 2 bases from V and 3 bases from J, with 14 bases between. CDR1 is SGHVT and CDR2 is SQSDAQ in the germline V gene. This CDR3 comprises 16 residues. CDR3 coding DNA: TGTGCCAGCAGCTTATTTCGTCGGGGGTCCAATCAGCCCCAGCATTTT. Its protein is CASSLFRRGSNQPQHF.

V gene TRBV29-1 combines with J gene TRBJ1-4; a possible D gene is TRBD1 (5 bases). Germline V CDR1 and CDR2: SQVTM, ANQGSEA. The V and J ends lost 4 bases and 0 bases respectively, with 9 bases between them. The CDR3 consists of 14 residues. The CDR3 nucleotides read TGCAGCGTTGTGGGGACCTCAACTAATGAAAAACTGTTTTTT. Translating gives CSVVGTSTNEKLFF.

This chain uses TRBV18 with TRBJ1-1; D not certain. This CDR3 has 13 residues. V lost 4 bases and J lost 4, with 10 bases in between. Germline V CDR1 and CDR2: KGHSH, LQKENI. CDR3 in amino acids: CASSRKGSTEAFF. CDR3 coding DNA: TGTGCCAGCTCACGTAAAGGGAGCACTGAAGCTTTCTTT.

The chain recombines TRBV6-1 with TRBJ1-1, with no clear D. V lost 6 bases, J lost 6 bases, and 8 bases lay in between. CDR1 is MNHNS and CDR2 is SASEGT in the germline V gene. This CDR3 has 11 amino acids. The CDR3 sequence: CASRSTPEAFF. The CDR3 DNA reads TGTGCCAGCAGATCGACACCTGAAGCTTTCTTT.

The gene calls are TRBV7-2 and TRBJ2-1; 9 bases match TRBD2. Germline-derived CDR1 and CDR2 are SGHTA and FQGNSA. The CDR3 totals 16 residues. J gave up 2 bases and V 2 bases, and 4 bases lay outside the gene matches. The CDR3 loop is CASSLTAGGPYNEQFF. The CDR3 nucleotides read TGTGCCAGCAGCTTAACAGCGGGAGGACCCTACAATGAGCAGTTCTTC.

A few counts support this clonotype. This CDR3 reads CASSRRLAGDLFF. CDR3 sequence (DNA): TGTGCCAGCAGCCGACGACTAGCGGGGGACCTGTTCTTC. This chain joins TRBV4-2 and TRBJ2-1; 12 bases agree with TRBD2. The CDR3 extends over 13 amino acids. CDR1 and CDR2 from the germline V gene are LGHNA and YNFKEQ. Losses at the gene ends were 4 bases for V and 15 bases for J; bases not matched to a gene: 7.

The V gene is TRBV29-1, the J gene TRBJ1-2, with a tentative D call TRBD1 (6 bases). The CDR3 loop spans 13 amino acids. Trimming stripped 7 bases from V and 4 bases from J, with 16 bases between. Germline CDR1 and CDR2: SQVTM and ANQGSEA. The CDR3 coding sequence is TGCAGCGCAGAACCGCAGGGGATCTATGGCTACACCTTC. Translation gives CSAEPQGIYGYTF.

The chain has TRBV20-1 and TRBJ2-5, with no clear D. The V and J ends lost 6 bases and 2 bases respectively, with 10 bases between them. The CDR3 covers 12 residues. The germline CDR1 and CDR2 sequences are DFQATT and SNEGSKA (reference sequence). The CDR3 sequence is CSAGQTQETQYF. The DNA of the CDR3 is TGCAGTGCCGGGCAGACACAAGAGACCCAGTACTTC.